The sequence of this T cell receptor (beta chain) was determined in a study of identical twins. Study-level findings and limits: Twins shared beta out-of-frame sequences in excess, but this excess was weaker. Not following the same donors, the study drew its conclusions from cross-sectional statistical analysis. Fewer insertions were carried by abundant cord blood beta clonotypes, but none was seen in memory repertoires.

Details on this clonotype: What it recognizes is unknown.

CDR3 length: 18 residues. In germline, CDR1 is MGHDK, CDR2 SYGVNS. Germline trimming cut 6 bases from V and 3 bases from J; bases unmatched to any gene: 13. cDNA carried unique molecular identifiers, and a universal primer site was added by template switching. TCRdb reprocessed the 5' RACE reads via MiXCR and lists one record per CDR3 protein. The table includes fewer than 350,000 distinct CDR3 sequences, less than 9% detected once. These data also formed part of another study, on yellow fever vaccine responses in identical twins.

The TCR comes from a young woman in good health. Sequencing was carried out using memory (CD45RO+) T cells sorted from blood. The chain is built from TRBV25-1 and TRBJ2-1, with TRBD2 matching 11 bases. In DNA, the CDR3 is TGTGCCAGCAGCCCAACGGGGACTAGCGGAGGCCTCTACAATGAGCAGTTCTTC. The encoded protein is CASSPTGTSGGLYNEQFF.